These 23 T cell receptor beta chains share one sample of origin, sequenced in a study of T-cell memory formation after mild COVID-19. TCRdb used MiXCR to reprocess the 5' RACE reads, holding one entry per CDR3 protein. Here the sample spans 350,000 to 500,000 distinct CDR3 sequences, around 19% being singletons. Specimen: PBMCs or a T cell subset sorted from them (not recorded which). These receptors were collected from an adult woman who had mild COVID-19 (a few samples of this study predate the infection). Cell type and time point are not known.

The chain couples TRBV29-1 to TRBJ1-1; a possible D gene is TRBD1 (6 bases). This CDR3 is built from 12 residues. Trimming took off 7 bases at V and 1 base at J, with 10 bases between the two ends. Germline V gene lookup returns CDR1 SQVTM and CDR2 ANQGSEA. CDR3 DNA sequence: TGCAGCGCCAACAGGGCGAACACTGAAGCTTTCTTT. It encodes CSANRANTEAFF.

The V call is TRBV11-2, the J call TRBJ1-1, with a possible D match to TRBD1 (5 bases). Germline CDR1 reads SGHAT; CDR2 reads FQNNGV. V lost 6 bases, J lost 0 bases, and 8 bases lay in between. There are 13 residues in the CDR3. CDR3 nucleotide sequence: TGTGCCAGCAGAGCAGGGTTGAACACTGAAGCTTTCTTT. It specifies CASRAGLNTEAFF.

This clonotype appeared a few times. The chain couples TRBV7-9 to TRBJ2-3; 8 bases map to TRBD2. Germline V gives CDR1 SEHNR, CDR2 FQNEAQ (reference sequence). The CDR3 runs 14 residues. J lost 7 bases, V lost 5 bases, and 8 bases had no gene match. CDR3 in amino acids: CASSPGTSMNTQYF. Written as DNA, the CDR3 is TGTGCCAGCAGCCCCGGGACTAGTATGAATACGCAGTATTTT.

This clonotype turned up a few times. This chain connects TRBV4-3 to TRBJ1-4; D is unclear. The CDR3 loop spans 14 amino acids. CDR1 LGHNA and CDR2 YSLEER come from the germline V gene. Deletions cut 3 bases from V and 0 bases from J, with 5 bases between. This chain's CDR3 is CASSHTATNEKLFF. CDR3 coding DNA: TGCGCCAGCAGCCACACGGCAACTAATGAAAAACTGTTTTTT.

This clonotype was found a few times. The gene calls are TRBV7-9 and TRBJ2-1, with D possibly called TRBD1 or TRBD2 (5 bases each). Germline CDR1 and CDR2: SEHNR and FQNEAQ (reference sequence). CDR3 length: 14 residues. V dropped 3 bases and J dropped 8 bases, with 14 bases sitting between them. CDR3 DNA: TGTGCCAGCAGCTTCATCGGGGCCGGGGATGAGCAGTTCTTC. Translation gives CASSFIGAGDEQFF.

V usage is TRBV6-5 and J usage is TRBJ2-7; TRBD1 matches 10 bases. The CDR3 runs to 15 residues. The V and J ends lost 5 bases and 5 bases, in that order; junction bases with no gene match: 9. CDR1 and CDR2 from the germline V gene are MNHEY and SVGAGI. CDR3 coding DNA: TGTGCCAGCAGTATTACGACAGGGGGCCACAACGAGCAGTACTTC. Residues: CASSITTGGHNEQYF.

This clonotype was recorded at least ten times. J is TRBJ1-6 and V is TRBV9; D remains unclear. Germline V CDR1 and CDR2: SGDLS, YYNGEE. Between the trimmed V and J ends, which lost 0 bases and 6 bases, there was a span of 25 bases. This CDR3 has 20 residues. The CDR3 nucleotides read TGTGCCAGCAGCGTAGCTCCATACACACGATACAGCACTCTTAATTCACCCCTCCACTTT. Protein sequence: CASSVAPYTRYSTLNSPLHF. Filled out from reference TRBV9 and TRBJ1-6, the complete variable domain reads DSGVTQTPKHLITATGQRVTLRCSPRSGDLSVYWYQQSLDQGLQFLIQYYNGEERAKGNILERFSAQQFPDLHSELNLSSLELGDSALYFCASSVAPYTRYSTLNSPLHFGNGTRLTVT.

This clonotype turned up a few times. This sequence joins TRBV7-9 and TRBJ1-2, with 10 positions matching TRBD1. Trimming cost V 0 bases and J 8 bases; bases outside gene matches: 6. Germline V gene data show CDR1 as SEHNR and CDR2 as FQNEAQ (reference sequence). This CDR3 contains 15 residues. The CDR3: CASSLASGTGVGYTF. CDR3 nucleotides: TGTGCCAGCAGCTTAGCGTCCGGGACAGGGGTCGGCTACACCTTC.

This clonotype was seen a few times. The chain is built from TRBV7-2 and TRBJ2-5, with 8 bases lining up with TRBD2. The CDR3 is 17 residues long. Germline assignment: CDR1 SGHTA and CDR2 FQGNSA. Trimming took 6 bases from V and 1 from J; bases not matched to a gene: 13. The CDR3 sequence is CASRYTPTSGGQETQYF. The CDR3 DNA is TGTGCCAGCAGATATACCCCAACTAGCGGAGGCCAAGAGACCCAGTACTTC.

The CDR3 DNA sequence: TGCAGTGCTAGAGCCGGGGAGGCAGATACGCAGTATTTT. Translation gives CSARAGEADTQYF. The chain links TRBV20-1 to TRBJ2-3, with a possible D match to TRBD2 (6 bases). CDR1 is DFQATT and CDR2 is SNEGSKA in the germline V gene (reference sequence). V dropped 1 base and J dropped 4 bases, with 9 bases sitting between them. The CDR3 loop spans 13 amino acids.

The V and J genes are TRBV9 and TRBJ1-1; D remains ambiguous. CDR1 SGDLS and CDR2 YYNGEE come from the germline V gene. Between the trimmed V and J ends, which lost 0 bases and 5 bases, there was a span of 14 bases. This CDR3 spans 15 amino acids. CDR3 region: CASSVEVGGRTEAFF. CDR3 sequence (DNA): TGTGCCAGCAGCGTAGAAGTGGGCGGGAGGACTGAAGCTTTCTTT. The full variable domain, its missing parts supplied by reference TRBV9 and TRBJ1-1, is DSGVTQTPKHLITATGQRVTLRCSPRSGDLSVYWYQQSLDQGLQFLIQYYNGEERAKGNILERFSAQQFPDLHSELNLSSLELGDSALYFCASSVEVGGRTEAFFGQGTRLTVV.

The CDR3 DNA is TGTGCCAGTACCCTTGGACAGGGGGCCGGAGATACGCAGTATTTT. This encodes CASTLGQGAGDTQYF. V gene TRBV28 combines with J gene TRBJ2-3; 11 bases align to TRBD1. CDR1 is MDHEN, CDR2 SYDVKM, per germline. V gave up 9 bases and J gave up 5 bases; unmatched junction bases: 10. The CDR3 loop spans 15 amino acids.

The J gene is TRBJ1-6, the V gene TRBV5-1, with no clear D. The length of the CDR3 is 15 residues. V was trimmed by 0 bases and J by 5 bases, leaving 9 bases between them. From germline, CDR1 is SGHRS and CDR2 YFSETQ. In DNA, the CDR3 is TGCGCCAGCAGCTTGGGGGAAAACAATAATTCACCCCTCCACTTT. Translated: CASSLGENNNSPLHF.

This clonotype was seen a few times. CDR3 coding DNA: TGTGCCAGCAGCTTACTACCGGGACAGGGGACCAACAATGAGCAGTTCTTC. Protein sequence: CASSLLPGQGTNNEQFF. The chain recombines TRBV11-3 with TRBJ2-1; 10 bases match TRBD1. The germline V gene encodes CDR1 SGHNT and CDR2 YENEEA. There are 17 residues in the CDR3. V trimming: 2 bases; J trimming: 5 bases; junction bases outside the gene matches: 9.

The chain carries TRBV7-9 and TRBJ1-1, with a tentative D call TRBD1 (5 bases). The V end lost 4 bases, the J end lost 2 bases, and 17 bases lay between the germline ends. This CDR3 region has 16 residues. Germline CDR1 reads SEHNR; CDR2 reads FQNEAQ (reference sequence). The CDR3 DNA reads as TGTGCCAGCAGCTCGTTGTTACACGGGGGTAACACTGAAGCTTTCTTT. It codes for CASSSLLHGGNTEAFF.

The chain recombines TRBV2 with TRBJ1-1; 8 nucleotides agree with TRBD1. The CDR3 sequence is 14 residues long. V was clipped by 1 base and J by 6 bases; unmatched bases: 4. CDR1 and CDR2 (germline): SNHLY, FYNNEI. This chain's CDR3 is CASSEGQGPAEAFF. In DNA, the CDR3 is TGTGCCAGCAGTGAAGGACAGGGGCCCGCTGAAGCTTTCTTT. Full variable domain (missing parts from reference TRBV2 and TRBJ1-1): EPEVTQTPSHQVTQMGQEVILRCVPISNHLYFYWYRQILGQKVEFLVSFYNNEISEKSEIFDDQFSVERPDGSNFTLKIRSTKLEDSAMYFCASSEGQGPAEAFFGQGTRLTVV.

The chain links TRBV7-9 to TRBJ1-2; maybe TRBD1 (6 bases). This CDR3 comprises 16 residues. CDR1 is SEHNR and CDR2 is FQNEAQ in the germline V gene (reference sequence). V was pared by 5 bases and J by 7 bases, with 23 bases between. The CDR3, as DNA: TGTGCCAGCAGCCCGCCCCCCTATCGAACAGGGTTTGGCTACACCTTC. Protein sequence: CASSPPPYRTGFGYTF.

The chain joins TRBV12-3 or TRBV12-4 to TRBJ1-6; D is unclear. Trimming shortened V by 5 bases and J by 7 bases, and 15 bases separated the two germline ends. The CDR3 extends over 15 amino acids. The CDR3 DNA reads TGTGCCAGCAGTCTCGAGGCCATGCCCAATTCACCCCTCCACTTT. Its translation: CASSLEAMPNSPLHF.

The CDR3 reads CASNKGLAGRDEQFF. The CDR3 coding sequence is TGTGCCAGTAACAAGGGACTAGCGGGGAGGGATGAGCAGTTCTTC. V gene TRBV19 combines with J gene TRBJ2-1; 13 bases match TRBD2. Germline V gene sequence: CDR1 LNHDA, CDR2 SQIVND (reference sequence). V was clipped by 7 bases and J by 8 bases; unmatched bases: 8. This CDR3 contains 15 residues.

The V and J genes are TRBV15 and TRBJ1-2; D is unresolved. Germline V CDR1 and CDR2: LNHNV, YYDKDF (reference sequence). Trimming removed 3 bases from V and 4 bases from J, with 18 bases in between. CDR3 length: 16 amino acids. The CDR3 nucleotides are TGTGCCACCAGCAGCGCTACCCTGGACGGATTCTATGGCTACACCTTC. This codes for CATSSATLDGFYGYTF.

The V call is TRBV6-5, the J call TRBJ1-4; no firm D call. The CDR3 is 20 residues long. Germline CDR1 MNHEY, CDR2 SVGAGI. With 0 bases removed from V and 3 bases from J, the gap between germline ends came to 23 bases. The CDR3 sequence is CASSYSRARPVSSSNEKLFF. As DNA, the CDR3 is TGTGCCAGCAGTTACTCACGGGCGCGGCCTGTAAGCTCGTCTAATGAAAAACTGTTTTTT.

This clonotype was seen a handful of times. The chain recombines TRBV29-1 with TRBJ1-1; 7 positions match TRBD1. The germline V gene has CDR1 SQVTM and CDR2 ANQGSEA. The CDR3 consists of 12 residues. V lost 8 bases, J lost 1 base, and 4 bases stayed unmatched. As DNA, the CDR3 is TGCAGCACTAGACAGGGGAACACTGAAGCTTTCTTT. It codes for CSTRQGNTEAFF. The entire variable domain, with the rest obtained from reference TRBV29-1 and TRBJ1-1, is as follows: SAVISQKPSRDICQRGTSLTIQCQVDSQVTMMFWYRQQPGQSLTLIATANQGSEATYESGFVIDKFPISRPNLTFSTLTVSNMSPEDSSIYLCSTRQGNTEAFFGQGTRLTVV.

This chain uses TRBV12-3 or TRBV12-4 with TRBJ2-7; D is unclear. The V and J ends lost 2 bases and 4 bases respectively, with 6 bases between them. The CDR3 has 12 amino acids. The CDR3 loop reads CASSLNPYEQYF. CDR3 sequence (DNA): TGTGCCAGCAGTTTAAACCCTTACGAGCAGTACTTC.